Below, 5 T cell receptor beta chains from the same sample are listed, as sequenced in a study of shared clonotypes between healthy human individuals. The data were produced by immunoSEQ multiplex PCR, yet TCRdb's version contains in-frame clones alone and is incomplete. In the table there are a few hundred thousand clones, over 50% of which are singletons. Sequencing was performed on memory CD4+ T cells sorted from blood. As for subset: CD45RA-negative fraction. The receptors were sampled from a man aged 25 to 40 in good health.

The table lists this clone with a few counts. The genes are TRBV23-1 and TRBJ1-4, with D possibly being TRBD1 (5 bases). TRBV23-1 is an ORF, and what it does is uncertain. With 0 bases removed from V and 2 bases from J, the gap between germline ends came to 16 bases. The CDR3 sequence is 18 residues long. The CDR3 DNA follows: TGCGCCAGCAGTCAATCGCTAAGGAGAGGGGCCACTAATGAAAAACTGTTTTTT. Translated: CASSQSLRRGATNEKLFF.

The chain joins TRBV28 to TRBJ1-5; no reliable D call. This CDR3 has 12 amino acids. The ends were cut back, 4 bases at V and 4 bases at J, with 5 bases in the middle. Germline V gene lookup returns CDR1 MDHEN and CDR2 SYDVKM. CDR3 DNA: TGTGCCAGCAGTTCCCTTAATCAGCCCCAGCATTTT. It encodes CASSSLNQPQHF.

This clone was counted many times. This rearrangement joins TRBV2 to TRBJ2-7, with 10 bases lining up with TRBD2. The CDR3 spans 15 residues. CDR1 is SNHLY, CDR2 FYNNEI, per germline. V shed 3 bases and J 7 bases; nucleotides not matched to a gene: 9. The CDR3 loop reads CASSESRLAGGEQYF. The CDR3, as DNA: TGTGCCAGCAGTGAGAGCCGCTTAGCGGGAGGTGAGCAGTACTTC.

This clone has a handful of counts. The chain uses TRBV5-6 and TRBJ2-5; tentatively, D is TRBD1 (5 bases). The CDR3 spans 13 residues. From germline, CDR1 is SGHDT and CDR2 YYEEEE. The ends were cut back, 6 bases at V and 7 bases at J, with 16 bases in the middle. The CDR3, as DNA: TGTGCCAGCACCGAAGGGCAGGGCCGGACCCAGTACTTC. The encoded protein is CASTEGQGRTQYF.

The chain carries TRBV7-9 and TRBJ2-1; possibly TRBD1 or TRBD2 for D (5 bases each). This CDR3 has 12 residues. CDR1 is SEHNR and CDR2 is FQNEAQ in the germline V gene (reference sequence). Trimming pared 7 bases from V and 4 bases from J, leaving 8 bases between. CDR3 sequence: CASTEGYNEQFF. As DNA, the CDR3 is TGTGCCAGCACCGAGGGGTACAATGAGCAGTTCTTC. The variable domain in full, with the rest retrieved from reference TRBV7-9 and TRBJ2-1, is DTGVSQNPRHKITKRGQNVTFRCDPISEHNRLYWYRQTLGQGPEFLTYFQNEAQLEKSRLLSDRFSAERPKGSFSTLEIQRTEQGDSAMYLCASTEGYNEQFFGPGTRLTVL.